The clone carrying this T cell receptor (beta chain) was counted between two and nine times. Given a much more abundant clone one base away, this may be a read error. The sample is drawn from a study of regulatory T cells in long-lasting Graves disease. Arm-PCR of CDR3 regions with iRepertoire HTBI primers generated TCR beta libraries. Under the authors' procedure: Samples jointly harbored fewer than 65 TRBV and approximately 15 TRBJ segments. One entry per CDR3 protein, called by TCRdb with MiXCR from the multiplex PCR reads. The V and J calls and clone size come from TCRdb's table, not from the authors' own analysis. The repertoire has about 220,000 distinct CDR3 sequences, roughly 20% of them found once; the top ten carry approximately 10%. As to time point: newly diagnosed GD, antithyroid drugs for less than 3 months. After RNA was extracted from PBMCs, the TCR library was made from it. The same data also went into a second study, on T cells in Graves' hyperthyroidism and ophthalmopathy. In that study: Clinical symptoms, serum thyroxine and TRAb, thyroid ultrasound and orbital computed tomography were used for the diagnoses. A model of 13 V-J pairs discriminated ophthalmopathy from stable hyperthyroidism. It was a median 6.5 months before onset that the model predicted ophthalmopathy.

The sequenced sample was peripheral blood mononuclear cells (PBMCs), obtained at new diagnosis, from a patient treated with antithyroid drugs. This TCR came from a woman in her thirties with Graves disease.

The CDR3 nucleotides are TGTGCCAGCAGTTACGGGCGGGAGAGCAACTACGAGCAGTACTTC. Protein: CASSYGRESNYEQYF. This chain uses TRBV6-5 with TRBJ2-7; 7 bases fit TRBD2. The germline CDR1 and CDR2 sequences are MNHEY and SVGAGI. Trimming removed 2 bases from V and 3 bases from J; junction bases left unmatched: 7. The length of the CDR3 is 15 residues.